Below, 23 T cell receptor beta chains from the same sample are listed, as sequenced in a study of blood T cell repertoires in COVID-19. This table comes from immunoSEQ multiplex PCR, and its TCRdb copy is limited to in-frame clones, with some not included. The sample carries about 340,000 clones, 86% recorded once. Sequencing input: PBMCs or T cells enriched from blood (not recorded which). These receptors all stem from a woman between 40 and 50 years old with acute COVID-19.

The V gene is TRBV3-1 (or the pseudogene TRBV3-2), the J gene TRBJ2-1; 15 bases align to TRBD2. The CDR3 is made up of 19 amino acids. The V and J ends lost 0 bases and 6 bases, in that order; junction bases with no gene match: 9. CDR1 and CDR2 from the germline V gene are LGHDT and YNNKEL (reference sequence). CDR3 nucleotides: TGTGCCAGCAGCCAAGATGAGGGACTAGCGGGAGGACTAATCAATGAGCAGTTCTTC. This encodes CASSQDEGLAGGLINEQFF.

The chain has TRBV20-1 and TRBJ2-3; tentatively, D is TRBD1 or TRBD2 (7 bases each). The CDR3 spans 15 residues. Germline V lookup: CDR1 DFQATT, CDR2 SNEGSKA (reference sequence). V lost 5 bases and J 0 bases, leaving 15 bases between the germline ends. This CDR3 is CSAGDREGSTDTQYF. The DNA for the CDR3 is TGCAGTGCTGGTGACAGGGAGGGAAGCACAGATACGCAGTATTTT.

This clone was observed once. V usage is TRBV9 and J usage is TRBJ2-2, with a possible D match to TRBD1 (5 bases). Germline-derived CDR1 and CDR2 are SGDLS and YYNGEE. The CDR3 extends over 14 amino acids. The V end lost 7 bases, the J end lost 0 bases, and 10 bases lay between the germline ends. The CDR3 reads CASQKGSNTGELFF. As DNA, the CDR3 is TGTGCCAGCCAAAAGGGGTCGAACACCGGGGAGCTGTTTTTT.

The V and J genes are TRBV5-1 and TRBJ1-1; TRBD1 is a possible D gene (5 bases). CDR3 length: 15 residues. V lost 0 bases, J lost 7 bases, and 16 bases lay in between. CDR1 is SGHRS and CDR2 is YFSETQ in the germline V gene. Here the CDR3 reads CASSLGTRVGLEAFF. DNA for the CDR3: TGCGCCAGCAGCTTGGGGACACGGGTTGGGCTTGAAGCTTTCTTT.

V usage is TRBV2 and J usage is TRBJ1-1; D gene ambiguous. Germline CDR1 SNHLY, CDR2 FYNNEI. V gave up 4 bases and J gave up 10 bases, with 13 bases separating them. The CDR3 spans 12 residues. The CDR3 DNA sequence: TGTGCCAGCAGTGCCGATATTACTACAGCTTTCTTT. Translating it yields CASSADITTAFF. Combining the CDR3 with reference TRBV2 and TRBJ1-1 gives the whole variable domain EPEVTQTPSHQVTQMGQEVILRCVPISNHLYFYWYRQILGQKVEFLVSFYNNEISEKSEIFDDQFSVERPDGSNFTLKIRSTKLEDSAMYFCASSADITTAFFGQGTRLTVV.

The rearrangement uses TRBV19 and TRBJ2-7, with 9 nucleotides matching TRBD2. Germline trimming cut 7 bases from V and 3 bases from J; bases unmatched to any gene: 13. Germline CDR1 LNHDA, CDR2 SQIVND (reference sequence). The CDR3 has 16 amino acids. The CDR3 region is CASTKTAGGQNYEQYF. As DNA, the CDR3 is TGTGCCAGTACGAAAACCGCGGGAGGGCAAAACTACGAGCAGTACTTC.

The chain uses TRBV5-3 and TRBJ2-1; D is possibly TRBD1 (6 bases). TRBV5-3 is assigned to the ORF class and has an uncertain function. The CDR3 is 20 residues long. V was pared by 1 base and J by 11 bases, with 34 bases between. The DNA of the CDR3 is TGTGCCAGAAGCTTGTGGTCTACTGTTGGCCCCAAACTACAGGGTGCGAAGCAGTTCTTC. Residues: CARSLWSTVGPKLQGAKQFF.

The chain is built from TRBV10-3 and TRBJ2-2; 9 bases agree with TRBD1. This CDR3 contains 15 residues. Per germline, CDR1 ENHRY and CDR2 SYGVKD. V lost 3 bases, J lost 3 bases, and 2 bases stayed unmatched. Here the CDR3 reads CAISDRQGDTGELFF. CDR3 sequence (DNA): TGTGCCATCAGTGATAGACAGGGGGACACCGGGGAGCTGTTTTTT.

The chain uses TRBV9 and TRBJ1-6; D may be TRBD1 (6 bases). The CDR3 covers 15 residues. Trimming took off 0 bases at V and 8 bases at J, with 12 bases between the two ends. Germline lookup yields CDR1 SGDLS and CDR2 YYNGEE. CDR3 region: CASSVEGGWYSPLHF. For the CDR3, the DNA is TGTGCCAGCAGCGTAGAGGGGGGGTGGTATTCACCCCTCCACTTT.

The gene calls are TRBV5-8 and TRBJ2-1, with D tentatively TRBD1 (5 bases). Trimming left V 6 bases short and J 0 bases short, with 28 bases between. This CDR3 has 20 amino acids. Germline V gene data show CDR1 as SGHTS and CDR2 as YDEGEE. CDR3 nucleotides: TGTGCCAGCACAGGCAGGGCGACAGAGCCAAGGCTAACCTCCTACAATGAGCAGTTCTTC. It codes for CASTGRATEPRLTSYNEQFF.

The rearrangement joins TRBV18 to TRBJ2-7, with 7 bases fitting TRBD1. The CDR3 is 15 amino acids. V shed 5 bases, J shed 0 bases, and the junction held 7 bases outside the gene matches. CDR1 is KGHSH, CDR2 LQKENI, per germline. CDR3: CASSALTGSSYEQYF. The DNA for the CDR3 is TGTGCCAGCTCAGCACTGACAGGGAGCTCCTACGAGCAGTACTTC.

The V gene is TRBV19, the J gene TRBJ2-1; 10 bases match TRBD2. Per the germline V gene, CDR1 is LNHDA and CDR2 is SQIVND (reference sequence). CDR3 length: 15 amino acids. The ends lost 4 bases at V and 7 bases at J; junction bases unmatched: 7. The DNA for the CDR3 is TGTGCCAGTAGTACCCGGGAGCGGGGGGGGAATGAGCAGTTCTTC. It encodes CASSTRERGGNEQFF. Drawing the rest from reference TRBV19 and TRBJ2-1, the complete variable domain is DGGITQSPKYLFRKEGQNVTLSCEQNLNHDAMYWYRQDPGQGLRLIYYSQIVNDFQKGDIAEGYSVSREKKESFPLTVTSAQKNPTAFYLCASSTRERGGNEQFFGPGTRLTVL.

The V gene is TRBV6-5, the J gene TRBJ2-7; TRBD1 aligns across 9 bases. The V gene end was trimmed by 3 bases and the J gene end by 4 bases; junction bases not matched to a gene: 4. There are 14 residues in the CDR3. Germline CDR1 MNHEY, CDR2 SVGAGI. This CDR3 is CASSYQGQGYEQYF. The CDR3 DNA is TGTGCCAGCAGTTATCAGGGACAGGGATACGAGCAGTACTTC.

The chain joins TRBV10-3 to TRBJ1-5; D perhaps matches TRBD1 (6 bases). The length of the CDR3 is 13 residues. V was trimmed by 5 bases and J by 5 bases, leaving 10 bases between them. Per germline, CDR1 ENHRY and CDR2 SYGVKD. For the CDR3, the DNA is TGTGCCATCAGTCGGGACACCGATCAGCCCCAGCATTTT. Its protein is CAISRDTDQPQHF.

This chain connects TRBV21-1 to TRBJ1-5; the D call in the table, TRBD1, was not verified against the DNA. TRBV21-1 corresponds to a pseudogene. CDR3 length equals 19 residues. The DNA of the CDR3 is TGTGCCAGCAGCAAAAGGACCCACGACCGACAGGGTGGTCGTCAGCCCCAGCATTTT. Its translation is CASSKRTHDRQGGRQPQHF.

J is TRBJ2-2 and V is TRBV6-2 or TRBV6-3; D unclear. The V end lost 2 bases, the J end lost 5 bases, and 6 bases lay between the germline ends. The CDR3 is made up of 13 amino acids. Germline V gene data show CDR1 as MNHEY and CDR2 as SVGEGT. The CDR3 region is CASSYRETGELFF. DNA for the CDR3: TGTGCCAGCAGTTACCGAGAGACCGGGGAGCTGTTTTTT.

For the CDR3, the DNA is TGCGCCAGCAGCTTAAGTTTAGCGGGGGGCTTCACAGATACGCAGTATTTT. Protein product: CASSLSLAGGFTDTQYF. The chain is built from TRBV5-1 and TRBJ2-3; 10 bases line up with TRBD2. The J segment lost 2 bases and the V segment lost 2 bases, leaving 8 bases of the junction unmatched. CDR1 and CDR2 (germline): SGHRS, YFSETQ. The CDR3 extends over 17 amino acids.

The gene calls are TRBV15 and TRBJ2-7, with 10 bases aligning to TRBD1. With V trimmed by 3 bases and J by 7 bases, 6 bases remained unmatched. Germline-derived CDR1 and CDR2 are LNHNV and YYDKDF (reference sequence). The CDR3 is made up of 14 amino acids. The CDR3 bases are TGTGCCACCAGCAGGACAGGGGGCTTCGGGGAGCAGTACTTC. Translated, it gives CATSRTGGFGEQYF.

The chain employs TRBV3-1 (or the pseudogene TRBV3-2) and TRBJ2-1; 9 bases agree with TRBD1. The germline V gene has CDR1 LGHDT and CDR2 YNNKEL (reference sequence). The V segment lost 4 bases and the J segment 5 bases; nucleotides outside the gene matches: 6. This CDR3 has 15 residues. The CDR3 here is CASSPGQGYDNEQFF. CDR3 coding DNA: TGTGCCAGCAGCCCAGGACAGGGGTATGACAATGAGCAGTTCTTC.

The chain joins TRBV27 to TRBJ1-3, with D unclear. The CDR3 runs to 14 residues. The germline gives CDR1 MNHEY, CDR2 SMNVEV (reference sequence). V lost 5 bases and J 0 bases, leaving 8 bases between the germline ends. CDR3 DNA sequence: TGTGCCAGCAGTCCACGGAGCTCTGGAAACACCATATATTTT. Its protein is CASSPRSSGNTIYF.

V gene TRBV5-1 combines with J gene TRBJ2-5; weak D call: TRBD1 (6 bases). Germline CDR1 is SGHRS and CDR2 is YFSETQ. The V gene lost 5 bases and the J gene lost 1 base, with 15 bases spanning the gap. This CDR3 has 15 amino acids. CDR3 sequence: CASRAGAASQETQYF. CDR3 sequence (DNA): TGCGCCAGCAGGGCAGGGGCAGCATCCCAAGAGACCCAGTACTTC.

V usage is TRBV11-2 and J usage is TRBJ2-3; the D gene is possibly TRBD2 (6 bases). Germline V CDR1 and CDR2: SGHAT, FQNNGV. Trimming removed 4 bases at V and 1 base at J, with 18 bases between. The CDR3 contains 17 residues. The CDR3 spells CASSSGTWEPGTDTQYF. The DNA of the CDR3 is TGTGCCAGCAGCTCCGGGACTTGGGAGCCGGGCACAGATACGCAGTATTTT.

The V gene is TRBV11-2, the J gene TRBJ2-5, with a tentative D call TRBD1 (5 bases). Germline CDR1 and CDR2: SGHAT and FQNNGV. This CDR3 has 15 residues. V dropped 5 bases and J dropped 1 base, with 14 bases sitting between them. In DNA, the CDR3 is TGTGCCAGCAGCACACTTCTAGGGGCCCAAGAGACCCAGTACTTC. It codes for CASSTLLGAQETQYF.